These T cell receptor beta chains were read from a single sample in a study of blood T cell repertoires in COVID-19. Sequenced by immunoSEQ multiplex PCR; TCRdb stores in-frame clones only, minus some. Here the sample spans roughly 200,000 clones, 80% to 90% being singletons. Sequencing used PBMCs or T cells enriched from blood (not recorded which). These receptors came from a woman aged 45-65 years who had been exposed to COVID-19. Each CDR3 is given with its conserved first and last residue. D genes are given only for firm matches. Where a row states a size, it is once, few, many or the class of an expanded clone; other rows omit it.

>TRBV12-3/TRBV12-4|TRBJ2-3|NA|NA|12
TGTGCCAGCAGGGGACTCTCAGATACGCAGTATTTT
CASRGLSDTQYF
>TRBV6-4|TRBJ1-6|NA|NA|15
TGTGCCAGCAGTGACTCGGGGAGCGGTAATTCACCCCTCCACTTT
CASSDSGSGNSPLHF
>TRBV5-4|TRBJ2-5|TRBD1|NA|14
TGTGCCAGCAGCTTGAAACAGGGGCGAGAGACCCAGTACTTC
CASSLKQGRETQYF
>TRBV2|TRBJ1-1|NA|NA|13
TGTGCCAGCAGTGCAGGGCGGGAGGGTGAAGCTTTCTTT
CASSAGREGEAFF
>TRBV5-6|TRBJ2-7|NA|NA|13
TGTGCCAGCAGCTGGGCGGGGCGCCACGAGCAGTACTTC
CASSWAGRHEQYF
>TRBV30|TRBJ1-2|NA|NA|13
TGTGCCTGGAGTAATCCAGGGATCTATGGCTACACCTTC
CAWSNPGIYGYTF
>TRBV29-1|TRBJ2-7|TRBD1|few|16
TGCAGCGCCCACTTCACCGGGACAGGGGGCATCTACGAGCAGTACTTC
CSAHFTGTGGIYEQYF
>TRBV7-2|TRBJ2-3|TRBD2|NA|17
TGTGCCAGCAGCCCGCGGGGGGGCCAATCAACCACAGATACGCAGTATTTT
CASSPRGGQSTTDTQYF
>TRBV21-1|TRBJ2-5|NA|NA|18
TGTGCCAGCAGCAAAGGCCCGAATAGCGGGGATAACAAAGAGACCCAGTACTTC
CASSKGPNSGDNKETQYF
>TRBV7-2|TRBJ2-5|NA|NA|14
TGTGCCAGCAGCTTGGGGACTGACGGAGAGACCCAGTACTTC
CASSLGTDGETQYF
>TRBV2|TRBJ1-4|NA|NA|14
TGTGCCAGCCGCGACAGTTCAACTAATGAAAAACTGTTTTTT
CASRDSSTNEKLFF
>TRBV5-6|TRBJ2-5|NA|NA|15
TGTGCCAGCAGCTTGGCTGTCAGGTCGAAAGAGACCCAGTACTTC
CASSLAVRSKETQYF
>TRBV18|TRBJ2-7|NA|NA|14
TGTGCCAGCTCACCGCGGGGGCCCAACTACGAGCAGTACTTC
CASSPRGPNYEQYF
>TRBV2|TRBJ1-5|NA|NA|14
TGTGCCAGCAGGATGGACACTAGCAATCAGCCCCAGCATTTT
CASRMDTSNQPQHF
>TRBV11-2|TRBJ1-2|NA|NA|16
TGTGCCAGCAGCTCAAGACCTCAGACAGGCAACTATGGCTACACCTTC
CASSSRPQTGNYGYTF
>TRBV11-2|TRBJ1-6|TRBD1|NA|15
TGTGCCAGCAGCTTAGCCCCACAGGGGGGCTCACCCCTCCACTTT
CASSLAPQGGSPLHF
>TRBV5-1|TRBJ1-2|NA|NA|14
TGCGCCAGCAGCTTGGAGGGGCCGGACTATGGCTACACCTTC
CASSLEGPDYGYTF
>TRBV19|TRBJ1-6|NA|NA|12
TGTGCCAGTAGTCGGATCCGGAGCCCCCTCCACTTT
CASSRIRSPLHF
>TRBV28|TRBJ1-1|NA|NA|13
TGTGCCAGCAGGCCCTACAGGGTTGCTGAAGCTTTCTTT
CASRPYRVAEAFF
>TRBV27|TRBJ1-1|TRBD1|NA|14
TGTGCCAGCAGTTTAGACAGGGGGAGACCTGAAGCTTTCTTT
CASSLDRGRPEAFF
>TRBV1|TRBJ2-5|NA|NA|18
TGCACCAGCAGCGATCCAAGACAGGGTACGGTATCGGTAGAGACCCAGTACTTC
CTSSDPRQGTVSVETQYF
>TRBV13|TRBJ1-3|TRBD1|NA|16
TGTGCCAGCAGCTCGTCCGGGACAGGGGGCGTTGACACCATATATTTT
CASSSSGTGGVDTIYF
>TRBV4-2|TRBJ1-1|TRBD1|NA|15
TGTGCCAGCAGCCAAGTGAAAGACAGGGCACCTGAAGCTTTCTTT
CASSQVKDRAPEAFF
>TRBV5-6|TRBJ1-4|NA|NA|11
TGTGCCAGCAGCCAGCCGGGGGAACTGTTTTTT
CASSQPGELFF
>TRBV9|TRBJ1-2|TRBD1|NA|16
TGTGCCAGCAGCGTATCTTCAGGGGGCGAGGGCTATGGCTACACCTTC
CASSVSSGGEGYGYTF
>TRBV7-9|TRBJ2-5|TRBD1|NA|14
TGTGCCAGTTCGGACAGGGGGCGATCTGGGACCCAGTACTTC
CASSDRGRSGTQYF
>TRBV27|TRBJ1-1|NA|once|13
TGTGCCAGCAGTTCGGGGGTCGGTACTGAAGCTTTCTTT
CASSSGVGTEAFF
>TRBV19|TRBJ2-2|NA|NA|15
TGTGCCAGTAGCCTTAGGGGAATCAACACCGGGGAGCTGTTTTTT
CASSLRGINTGELFF
>TRBV19|TRBJ2-2|NA|NA|15
TGTGCCAGTAGTATAGGGGGCCTAGACACCGGGGAGCTGTTTTTT
CASSIGGLDTGELFF
>TRBV2|TRBJ2-7|NA|few|14
TGTGCCAGCAGTTGGACAGAGGGGAGAGGCGAGCAGTACTTC
CASSWTEGRGEQYF
>TRBV23-1|TRBJ1-5|NA|few|15
TGCGCCAGCAGTCGATCCGCCGGGAAGGATCAGCCCCAGCATTTT
CASSRSAGKDQPQHF
>TRBV29-1|TRBJ2-1|TRBD2|NA|15
TGCAGCGTTGAAGAGTCACTAGCGGAATACAATGAGCAGTTCTTC
CSVEESLAEYNEQFF
>TRBV7-7|TRBJ2-3|NA|NA|15
TGTGCCAGCAGCCCGACAGGAGCCCTCACAGATACGCAGTATTTT
CASSPTGALTDTQYF
>TRBV3-1/TRBV3-2|TRBJ2-7|NA|NA|16
TGTGCCAGCAGCCAAGAGGCCTTGGGAGAGTCCGGCGAGCAGTACTTC
CASSQEALGESGEQYF
>TRBV5-1|TRBJ1-1|TRBD1|NA|15
TGCGCCAGCAGCCTATCGACAGGGGGGAACACTGAAGCTTTCTTT
CASSLSTGGNTEAFF
>TRBV28|TRBJ1-2|NA|NA|16
TGTGCCAGCAGCCGCCCCGGAGGTTGGGGGGACTATGGCTACACCTTC
CASSRPGGWGDYGYTF
>TRBV6-5|TRBJ2-7|NA|NA|15
TGTGCCAGCAGTTACGGTAGCTACCAAATCTACGAGCAGTACTTC
CASSYGSYQIYEQYF
>TRBV4-3|TRBJ2-3|NA|NA|13
TGCGCCAGCAGCCAAGATTCAGCAGATACGCAGTATTTT
CASSQDSADTQYF
>TRBV7-9|TRBJ2-1|TRBD2|NA|14
TGTGCCAGCAGCCCGAGCGGGGTCGGGGGGGAGCAGTTCTTC
CASSPSGVGGEQFF
>TRBV27|TRBJ1-1|TRBD1|NA|13
TGTGCCAGCAGTCCCGTACAGGGGAGTGAAGCTTTCTTT
CASSPVQGSEAFF
>TRBV28|TRBJ1-1|NA|NA|13
TGTGCCAGCAGTTCGAGGGAGAACACTGAAGCTTTCTTT
CASSSRENTEAFF
>TRBV6-5|TRBJ1-1|NA|NA|13
TGTGCCAGCAGTTACCCTCAGGGGACTGAAGCTTTCTTT
CASSYPQGTEAFF
>TRBV5-1|TRBJ2-6|NA|NA|16
TGCGCCAGCAGCTCTGACAGTTTCTCTGGGGCCAACGTCCTGACTTTC
CASSSDSFSGANVLTF
>TRBV5-4|TRBJ2-2|TRBD2|NA|16
TGTGCCAGCAGCGCGACTAGCGGGGGGTACACCGGGGAGCTGTTTTTT
CASSATSGGYTGELFF
>TRBV19|TRBJ1-6|NA|NA|14
TGTGCCAGTAGTATGCGGGAGGGCAATTCACCCCTCCACTTT
CASSMREGNSPLHF
>TRBV19|TRBJ2-5|NA|NA|12
TGTGCCAGTAGTCAATCTAAAGAGACCCAGTACTTC
CASSQSKETQYF